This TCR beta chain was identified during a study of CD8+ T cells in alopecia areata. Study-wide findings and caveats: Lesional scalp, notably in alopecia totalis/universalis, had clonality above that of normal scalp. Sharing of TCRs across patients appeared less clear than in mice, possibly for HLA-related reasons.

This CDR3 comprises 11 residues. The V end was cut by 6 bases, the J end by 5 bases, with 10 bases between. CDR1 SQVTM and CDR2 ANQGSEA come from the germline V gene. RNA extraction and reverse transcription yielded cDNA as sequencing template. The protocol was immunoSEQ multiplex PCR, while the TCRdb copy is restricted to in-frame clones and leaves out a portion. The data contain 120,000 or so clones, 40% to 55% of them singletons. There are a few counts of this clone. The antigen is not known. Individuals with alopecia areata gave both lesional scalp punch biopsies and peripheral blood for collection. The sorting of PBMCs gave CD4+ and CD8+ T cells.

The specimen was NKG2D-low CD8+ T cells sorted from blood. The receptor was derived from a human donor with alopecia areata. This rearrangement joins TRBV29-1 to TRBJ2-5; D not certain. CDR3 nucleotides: TGCAGCGTAGAGTATCAGGAGACCCAGTACTTC. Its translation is CSVEYQETQYF.